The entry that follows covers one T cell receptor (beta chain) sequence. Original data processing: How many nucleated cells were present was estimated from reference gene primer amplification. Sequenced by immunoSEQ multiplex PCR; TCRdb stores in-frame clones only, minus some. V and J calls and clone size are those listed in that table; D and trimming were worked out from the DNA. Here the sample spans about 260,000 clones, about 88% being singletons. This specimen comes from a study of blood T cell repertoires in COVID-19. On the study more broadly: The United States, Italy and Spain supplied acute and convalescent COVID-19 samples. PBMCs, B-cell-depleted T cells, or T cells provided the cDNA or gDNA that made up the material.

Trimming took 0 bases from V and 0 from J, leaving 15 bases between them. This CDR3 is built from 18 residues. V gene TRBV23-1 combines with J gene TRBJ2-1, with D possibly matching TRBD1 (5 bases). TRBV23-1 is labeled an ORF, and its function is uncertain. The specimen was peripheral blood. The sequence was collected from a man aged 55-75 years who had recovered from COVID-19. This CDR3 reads CASSQSANRFPSYNEQFF. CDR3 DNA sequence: TGCGCCAGCAGTCAATCGGCGAACAGGTTCCCCTCCTACAATGAGCAGTTCTTC.